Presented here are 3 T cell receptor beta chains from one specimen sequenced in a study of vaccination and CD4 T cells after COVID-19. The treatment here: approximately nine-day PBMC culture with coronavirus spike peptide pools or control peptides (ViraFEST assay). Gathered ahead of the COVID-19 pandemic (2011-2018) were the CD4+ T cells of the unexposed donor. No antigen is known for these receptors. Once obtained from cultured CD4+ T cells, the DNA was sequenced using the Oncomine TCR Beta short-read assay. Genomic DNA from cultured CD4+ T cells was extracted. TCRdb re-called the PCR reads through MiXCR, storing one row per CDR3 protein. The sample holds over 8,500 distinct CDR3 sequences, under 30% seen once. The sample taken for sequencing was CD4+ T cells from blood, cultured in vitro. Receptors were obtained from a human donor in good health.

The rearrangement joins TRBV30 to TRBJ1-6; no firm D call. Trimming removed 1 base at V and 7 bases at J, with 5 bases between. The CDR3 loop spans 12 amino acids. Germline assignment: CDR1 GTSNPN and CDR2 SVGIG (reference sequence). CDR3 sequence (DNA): TGTGCCTGGAGTGAGACCAATTCACCCCTCCACTTT. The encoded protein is CAWSETNSPLHF.

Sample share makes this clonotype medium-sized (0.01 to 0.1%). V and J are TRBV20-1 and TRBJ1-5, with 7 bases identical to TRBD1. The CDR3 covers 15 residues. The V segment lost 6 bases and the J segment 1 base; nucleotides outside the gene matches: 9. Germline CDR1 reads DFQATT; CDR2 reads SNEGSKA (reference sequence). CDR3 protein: CSAVTGVSSNQPQHF. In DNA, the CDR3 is TGCAGTGCCGTAACAGGGGTCTCAAGCAATCAGCCCCAGCATTTT.

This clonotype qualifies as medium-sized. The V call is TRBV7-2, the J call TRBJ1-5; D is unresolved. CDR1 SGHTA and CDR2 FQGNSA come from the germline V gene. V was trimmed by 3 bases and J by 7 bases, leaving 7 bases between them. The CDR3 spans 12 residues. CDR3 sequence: CASSFGRQPQHF. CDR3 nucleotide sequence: TGTGCCAGCAGCTTTGGGCGCCAGCCCCAGCATTTT.